This TCR beta chain comes out of a study of T cell changes during pregnancy in multiple sclerosis. Assay used: immunoSEQ multiplex PCR; TCRdb lists only in-frame clones, some missing. This table holds 60,000 to 70,000 clones, 91% found once. There are 14 residues in the CDR3. Germline assignment: CDR1 MDHEN and CDR2 SYDVKM. Trimming took 5 bases from V and 5 from J; bases not matched to a gene: 8. Sample: peripheral blood, taken in the third trimester of pregnancy. V and J are TRBV28 and TRBJ2-5; 7 nucleotides line up with TRBD1. This sequence was found in a female donor in good health, enrolled as a control in a pregnancy study. The CDR3 DNA sequence: TGTGCCAGCAGTCCGACAGGGTTGGGGGAGACCCAGTACTTC. It translates to CASSPTGLGETQYF.